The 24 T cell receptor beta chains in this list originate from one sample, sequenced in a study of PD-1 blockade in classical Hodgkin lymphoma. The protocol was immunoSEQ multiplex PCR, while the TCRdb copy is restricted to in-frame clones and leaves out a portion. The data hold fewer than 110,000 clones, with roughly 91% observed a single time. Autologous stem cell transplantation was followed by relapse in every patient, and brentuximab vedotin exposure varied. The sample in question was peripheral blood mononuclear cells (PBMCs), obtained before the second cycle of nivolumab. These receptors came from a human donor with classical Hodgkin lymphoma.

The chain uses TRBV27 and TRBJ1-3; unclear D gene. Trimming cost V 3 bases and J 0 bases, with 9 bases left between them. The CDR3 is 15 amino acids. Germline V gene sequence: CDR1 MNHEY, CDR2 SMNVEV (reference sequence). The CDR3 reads CASSLGGNSGNTIYF. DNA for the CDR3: TGTGCCAGCAGTTTGGGAGGGAACTCTGGAAACACCATATATTTT.

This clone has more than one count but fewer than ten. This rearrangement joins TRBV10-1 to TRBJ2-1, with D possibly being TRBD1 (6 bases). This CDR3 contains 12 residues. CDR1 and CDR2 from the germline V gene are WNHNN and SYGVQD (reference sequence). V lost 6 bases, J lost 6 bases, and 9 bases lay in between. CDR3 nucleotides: TGCGCCAGCAGCGGACAGTCCAATGAGCAGTTCTTC. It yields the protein CASSGQSNEQFF.

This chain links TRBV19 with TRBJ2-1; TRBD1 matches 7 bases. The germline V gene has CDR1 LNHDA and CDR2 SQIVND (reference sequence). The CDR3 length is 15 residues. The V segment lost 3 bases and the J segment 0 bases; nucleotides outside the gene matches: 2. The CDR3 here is CASSMGQSSYNEQFF. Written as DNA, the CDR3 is TGTGCCAGTAGTATGGGACAGAGCTCCTACAATGAGCAGTTCTTC.

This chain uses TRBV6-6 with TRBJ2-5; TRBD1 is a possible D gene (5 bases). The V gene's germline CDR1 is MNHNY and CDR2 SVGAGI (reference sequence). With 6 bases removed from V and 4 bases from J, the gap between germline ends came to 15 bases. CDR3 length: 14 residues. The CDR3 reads CASSLPGGAETQYF. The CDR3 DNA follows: TGTGCCAGCAGCCTACCCGGTGGGGCAGAGACCCAGTACTTC.

The CDR3 here is CASSPNLGQFGNTIYF. In DNA form, the CDR3 reads TGTGCCAGCAGCCCAAACCTGGGACAGTTTGGAAACACCATATATTTT. This chain uses TRBV4-2 with TRBJ1-3, with 7 bases identical to TRBD1. The length of the CDR3 is 16 residues. In germline, CDR1 is LGHNA, CDR2 YNFKEQ. V was pared by 4 bases and J by 3 bases, with 9 bases of the junction left unmatched.

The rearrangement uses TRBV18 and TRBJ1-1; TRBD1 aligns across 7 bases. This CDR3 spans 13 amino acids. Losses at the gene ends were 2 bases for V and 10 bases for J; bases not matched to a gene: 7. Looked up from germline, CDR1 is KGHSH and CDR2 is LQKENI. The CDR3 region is CASSPTTGVSAFF. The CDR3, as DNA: TGTGCCAGCTCACCAACTACAGGGGTGTCAGCTTTCTTT.

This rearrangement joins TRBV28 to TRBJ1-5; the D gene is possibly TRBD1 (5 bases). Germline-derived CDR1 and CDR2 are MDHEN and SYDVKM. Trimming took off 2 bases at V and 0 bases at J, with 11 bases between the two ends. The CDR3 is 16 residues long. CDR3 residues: CASSLRDGNSNQPQHF. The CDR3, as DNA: TGTGCCAGCAGTTTACGGGACGGGAATAGCAATCAGCCCCAGCATTTT.

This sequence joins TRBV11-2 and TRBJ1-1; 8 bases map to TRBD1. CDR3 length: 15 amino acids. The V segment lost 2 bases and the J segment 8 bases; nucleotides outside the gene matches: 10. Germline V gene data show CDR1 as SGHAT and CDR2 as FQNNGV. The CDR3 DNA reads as TGTGCCAGCAGCTTATCGTGGAACAGGGGGGCCGAAGCTTTCTTT. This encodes CASSLSWNRGAEAFF.

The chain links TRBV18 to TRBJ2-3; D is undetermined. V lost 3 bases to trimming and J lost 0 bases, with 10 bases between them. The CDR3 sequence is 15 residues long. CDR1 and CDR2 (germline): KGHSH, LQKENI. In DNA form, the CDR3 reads TGTGCCAGCTCACCTCGAACTTCTAGCACAGATACGCAGTATTTT. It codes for CASSPRTSSTDTQYF.

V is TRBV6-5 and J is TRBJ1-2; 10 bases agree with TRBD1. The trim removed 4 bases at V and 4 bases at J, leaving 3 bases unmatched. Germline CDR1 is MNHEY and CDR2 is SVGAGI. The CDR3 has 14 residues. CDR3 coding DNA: TGTGCCAGCAGTTGGACAGGGGGGCCCTATGGCTACACCTTC. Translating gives CASSWTGGPYGYTF.

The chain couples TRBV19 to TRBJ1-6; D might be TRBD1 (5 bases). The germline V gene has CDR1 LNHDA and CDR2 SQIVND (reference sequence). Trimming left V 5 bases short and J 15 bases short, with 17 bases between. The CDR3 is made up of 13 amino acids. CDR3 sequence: CASSRDWFENLHF. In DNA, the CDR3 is TGTGCCAGTAGTCGGGACTGGTTCGAAAACCTCCACTTT. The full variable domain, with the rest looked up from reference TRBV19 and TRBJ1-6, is DGGITQSPKYLFRKEGQNVTLSCEQNLNHDAMYWYRQDPGQGLRLIYYSQIVNDFQKGDIAEGYSVSREKKESFPLTVTSAQKNPTAFYLCASSRDWFENLHFGNGTRLTVT.

The CDR3 spells CASSATGVNQPQHF. The DNA of the CDR3 is TGTGCCAGCAGCGCGACAGGTGTGAATCAGCCCCAGCATTTT. The chain is built from TRBV9 and TRBJ1-5; a possible D gene is TRBD1 (6 bases). V was pared by 3 bases and J by 4 bases, with 11 bases between. This CDR3 is 14 amino acids long. CDR1 and CDR2 (germline): SGDLS, YYNGEE. The entire variable domain, with the rest obtained from reference TRBV9 and TRBJ1-5, is as follows: DSGVTQTPKHLITATGQRVTLRCSPRSGDLSVYWYQQSLDQGLQFLIQYYNGEERAKGNILERFSAQQFPDLHSELNLSSLELGDSALYFCASSATGVNQPQHFGDGTRLSIL.

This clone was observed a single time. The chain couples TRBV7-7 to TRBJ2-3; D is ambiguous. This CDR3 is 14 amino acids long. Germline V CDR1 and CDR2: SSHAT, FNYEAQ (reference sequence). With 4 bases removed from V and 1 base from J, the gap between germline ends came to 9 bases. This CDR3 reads CASSSRWGTDTQYF. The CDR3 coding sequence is TGTGCCAGCAGCTCCCGCTGGGGCACAGATACGCAGTATTTT.

The CDR3 loop is CASSVKGFYGYTF. In DNA, the CDR3 is TGTGCCAGCAGTGTTAAGGGCTTCTATGGCTACACCTTC. The V and J genes are TRBV2 and TRBJ1-2, with no clear D. Germline V gene data show CDR1 as SNHLY and CDR2 as FYNNEI. CDR3 length: 13 amino acids. The V gene lost 4 bases and the J gene lost 4 bases, with 10 bases spanning the gap.

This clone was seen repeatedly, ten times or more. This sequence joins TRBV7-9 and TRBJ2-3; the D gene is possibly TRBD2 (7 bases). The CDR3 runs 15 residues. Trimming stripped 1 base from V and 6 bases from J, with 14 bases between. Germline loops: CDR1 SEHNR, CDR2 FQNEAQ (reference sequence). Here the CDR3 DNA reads TGTGCCAGCAGCTTAGGGGATGGGGGGGCCGATACGCAGTATTTT. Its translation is CASSLGDGGADTQYF.

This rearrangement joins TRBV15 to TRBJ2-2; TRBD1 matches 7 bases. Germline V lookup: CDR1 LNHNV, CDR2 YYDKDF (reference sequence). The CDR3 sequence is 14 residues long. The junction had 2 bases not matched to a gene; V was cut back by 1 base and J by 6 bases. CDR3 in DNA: TGTGCCACCAGCAGAGGCCAGGGGGCCGGGGAGCTGTTTTTT. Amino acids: CATSRGQGAGELFF.

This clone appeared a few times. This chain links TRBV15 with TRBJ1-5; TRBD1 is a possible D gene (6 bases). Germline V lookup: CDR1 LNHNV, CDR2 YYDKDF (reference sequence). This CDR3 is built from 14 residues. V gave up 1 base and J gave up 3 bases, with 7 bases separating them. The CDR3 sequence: CATSRGDTNQPQHF. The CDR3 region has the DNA TGTGCCACCAGCAGAGGGGACACCAATCAGCCCCAGCATTTT.

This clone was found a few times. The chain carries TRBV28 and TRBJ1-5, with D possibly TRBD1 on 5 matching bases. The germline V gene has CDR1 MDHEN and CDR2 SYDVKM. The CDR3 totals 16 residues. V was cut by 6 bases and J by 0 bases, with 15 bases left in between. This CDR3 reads CASRRSGDLSNQPQHF. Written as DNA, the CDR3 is TGTGCCAGCAGGCGAAGCGGGGACCTTAGCAATCAGCCCCAGCATTTT.

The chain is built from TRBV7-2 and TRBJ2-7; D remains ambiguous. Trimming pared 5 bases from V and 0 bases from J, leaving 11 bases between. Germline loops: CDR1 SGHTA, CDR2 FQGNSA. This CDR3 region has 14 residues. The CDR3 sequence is CASSARASSYEQYF. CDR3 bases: TGTGCCAGCAGCGCCCGGGCGAGCTCCTACGAGCAGTACTTC.

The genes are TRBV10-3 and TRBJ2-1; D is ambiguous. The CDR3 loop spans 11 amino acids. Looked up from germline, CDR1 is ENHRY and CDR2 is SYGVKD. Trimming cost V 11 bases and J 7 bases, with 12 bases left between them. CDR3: CALGFSNEQFF. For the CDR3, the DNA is TGTGCCTTAGGGTTTTCTAATGAGCAGTTCTTC.

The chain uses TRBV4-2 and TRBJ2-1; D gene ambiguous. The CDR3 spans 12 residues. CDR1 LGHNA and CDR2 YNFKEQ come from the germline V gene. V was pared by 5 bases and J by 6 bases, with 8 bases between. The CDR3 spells CASSIIANEQFF. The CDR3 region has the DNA TGTGCCAGCAGCATTATAGCCAATGAGCAGTTCTTC.

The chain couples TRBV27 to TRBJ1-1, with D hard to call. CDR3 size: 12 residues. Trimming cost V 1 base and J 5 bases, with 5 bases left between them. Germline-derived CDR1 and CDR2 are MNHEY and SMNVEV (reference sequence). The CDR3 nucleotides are TGTGCCAGCAGTTTATGGCTAACTGAAGCTTTCTTT. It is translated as CASSLWLTEAFF.

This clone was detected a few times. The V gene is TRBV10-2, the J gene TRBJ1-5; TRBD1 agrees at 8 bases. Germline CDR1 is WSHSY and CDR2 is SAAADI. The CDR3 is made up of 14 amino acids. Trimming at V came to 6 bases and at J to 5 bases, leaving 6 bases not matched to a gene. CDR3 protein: CASRDRVGYQPQHF. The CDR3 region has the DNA TGCGCCAGCAGGGACAGGGTGGGATATCAGCCCCAGCATTTT.

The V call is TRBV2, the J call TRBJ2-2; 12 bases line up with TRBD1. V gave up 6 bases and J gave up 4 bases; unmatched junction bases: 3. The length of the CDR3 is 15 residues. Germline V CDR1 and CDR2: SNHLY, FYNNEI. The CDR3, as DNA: TGTGCCAGCAGAGGGACAGGGGGCGTCACCGGGGAGCTGTTTTTT. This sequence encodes CASRGTGGVTGELFF.